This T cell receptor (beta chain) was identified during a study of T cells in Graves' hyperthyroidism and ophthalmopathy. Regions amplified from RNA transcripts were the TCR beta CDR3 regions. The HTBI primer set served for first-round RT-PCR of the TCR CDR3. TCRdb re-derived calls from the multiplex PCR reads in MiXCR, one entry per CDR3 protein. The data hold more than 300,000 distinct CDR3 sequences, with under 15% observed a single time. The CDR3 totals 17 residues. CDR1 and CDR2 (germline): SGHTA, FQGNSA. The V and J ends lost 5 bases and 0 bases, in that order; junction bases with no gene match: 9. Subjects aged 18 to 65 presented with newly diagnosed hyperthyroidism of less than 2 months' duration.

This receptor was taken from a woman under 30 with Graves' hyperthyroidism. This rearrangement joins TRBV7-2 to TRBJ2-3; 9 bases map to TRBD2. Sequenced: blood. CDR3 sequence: CASSGGLALVSTDTQYF. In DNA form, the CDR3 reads TGTGCCAGCAGCGGGGGACTAGCCCTAGTTAGCACAGATACGCAGTATTTT.